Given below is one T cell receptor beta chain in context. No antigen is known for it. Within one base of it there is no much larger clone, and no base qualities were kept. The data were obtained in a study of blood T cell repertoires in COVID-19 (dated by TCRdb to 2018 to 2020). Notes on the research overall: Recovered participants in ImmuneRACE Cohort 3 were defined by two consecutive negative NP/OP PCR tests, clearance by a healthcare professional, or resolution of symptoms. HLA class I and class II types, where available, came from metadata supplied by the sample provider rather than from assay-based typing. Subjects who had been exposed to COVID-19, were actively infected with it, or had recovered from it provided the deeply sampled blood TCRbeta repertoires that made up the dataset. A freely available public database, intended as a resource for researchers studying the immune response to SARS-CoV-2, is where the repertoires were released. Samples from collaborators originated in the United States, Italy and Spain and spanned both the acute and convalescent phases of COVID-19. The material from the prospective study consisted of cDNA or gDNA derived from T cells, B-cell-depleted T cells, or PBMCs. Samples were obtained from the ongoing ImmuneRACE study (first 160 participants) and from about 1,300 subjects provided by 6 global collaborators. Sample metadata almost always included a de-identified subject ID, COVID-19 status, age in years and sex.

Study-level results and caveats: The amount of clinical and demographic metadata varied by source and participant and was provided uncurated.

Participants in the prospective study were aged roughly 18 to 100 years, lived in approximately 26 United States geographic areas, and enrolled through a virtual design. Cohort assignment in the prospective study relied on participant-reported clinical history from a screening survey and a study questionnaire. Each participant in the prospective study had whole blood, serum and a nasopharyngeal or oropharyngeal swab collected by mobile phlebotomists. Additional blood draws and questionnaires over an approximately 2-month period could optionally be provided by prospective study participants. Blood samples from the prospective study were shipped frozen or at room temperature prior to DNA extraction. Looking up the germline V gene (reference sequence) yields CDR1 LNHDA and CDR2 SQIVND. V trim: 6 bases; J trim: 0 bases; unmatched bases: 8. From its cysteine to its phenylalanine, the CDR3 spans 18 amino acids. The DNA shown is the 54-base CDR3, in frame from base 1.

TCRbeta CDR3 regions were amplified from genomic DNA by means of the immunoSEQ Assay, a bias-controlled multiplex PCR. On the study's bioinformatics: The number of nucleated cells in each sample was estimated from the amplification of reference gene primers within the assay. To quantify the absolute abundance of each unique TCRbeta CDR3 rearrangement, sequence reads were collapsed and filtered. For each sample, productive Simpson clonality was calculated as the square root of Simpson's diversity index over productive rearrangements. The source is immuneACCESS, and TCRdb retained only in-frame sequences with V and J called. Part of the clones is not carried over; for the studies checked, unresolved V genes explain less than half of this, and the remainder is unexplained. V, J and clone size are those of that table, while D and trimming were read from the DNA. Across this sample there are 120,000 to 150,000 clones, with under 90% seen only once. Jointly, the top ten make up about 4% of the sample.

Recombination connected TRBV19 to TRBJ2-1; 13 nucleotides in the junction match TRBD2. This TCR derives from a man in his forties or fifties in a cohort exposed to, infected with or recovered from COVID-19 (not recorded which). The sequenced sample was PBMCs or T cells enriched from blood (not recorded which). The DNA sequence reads TGTGCCAGTAGCCATGGACTAGCGGGAGCTCTCTCCTACAATGAGCAGTTCTTC. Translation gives CASSHGLAGALSYNEQFF.